The sequence of this T cell receptor beta chain was determined in a study of CD8 T cells in Susac syndrome. The CDR3 has 14 amino acids. The V end was cut by 5 bases, the J end by 0 bases, with 11 bases between. Germline values: CDR1 DFQATT, CDR2 SNEGSKA (reference sequence). Reverse transcription of roughly 0.5 to 1 ug RNA used random hexamers. The CDR3 of TCR beta was amplified by immunoSEQ multiplex PCR across 54 Vbeta and 13 Jbeta. Using its own MiXCR run on the immunoSEQ multiplex PCR reads, TCRdb lists one record per CDR3 protein. This table holds approximately 170,000 distinct CDR3 sequences, approximately 94% found once.

This clonotype originated in a human donor with multiple sclerosis. The source material was CD4+ T cells from PBMCs. This chain links TRBV20-1 with TRBJ1-5; tentatively, D is TRBD1 (6 bases). CDR3 DNA sequence: TGCAGTGCTGGACGGACAGATAGCAATCAGCCCCAGCATTTT. Residues: CSAGRTDSNQPQHF.